The rows below give T cell receptor beta chains drawn from one sample of a study of cytomegalovirus exposure and HLA in healthy donors. Generated by immunoSEQ multiplex PCR, the TCRdb table keeps only in-frame clones and is missing some. The sample carries 55,000 to 70,000 clones, about 70% recorded once. Specimen: PBMCs. These receptors all stem from a woman in her fifties or sixties in good health and CMV-seropositive. CDR3s include the opening cysteine and the closing phenylalanine or tryptophan. A D gene is named only where the DNA matches it firmly. Size is stated for part of the rows, as once, few or many counts, or as a class when the clone is expanded.

V gene,D gene,clone size,J gene,CDR3 length,CDR3 DNA,CDR3 protein
TRBV6-1,.,once,TRBJ1-2,13,TGTGCCAGCAGTTCACCAGGGGCCGGTGGCTACACCTTC,CASSSPGAGGYTF
TRBV7-9,.,.,TRBJ2-1,12,TGTGCCAGCAGCCCCAGGCTCAATGAGCAGTTCTTC,CASSPRLNEQFF
TRBV9,TRBD2,.,TRBJ2-5,14,TGTGCCAGCAGCGATACTAGCGGGGGAGAGACCCAGTACTTC,CASSDTSGGETQYF
TRBV7-2,.,.,TRBJ2-2,14,TGTGCCAGCAGCTTGCGGGGTCAGGTCGGGGAGCTGTTTTTT,CASSLRGQVGELFF
TRBV5-8,TRBD1,.,TRBJ2-7,14,TGTGCCAGCAACAACGGGACAGGGAGCTACGAGCAGTACTTC,CASNNGTGSYEQYF
TRBV11-2,TRBD2,.,TRBJ2-1,17,TGTGCCAGCAGACGCCCGGGACTAGCGGGAAGCTACAATGAGCAGTTCTTC,CASRRPGLAGSYNEQFF
TRBV6-5,TRBD1,.,TRBJ1-1,14,TGTGCCAGCAGTAAACAGGGGGTTGACACTGAAGCTTTCTTT,CASSKQGVDTEAFF
TRBV5-4,TRBD2,once,TRBJ2-5,16,TGTGCCAGCAGCTTATTTCTAGCGGGGGGGCTAGAGACCCAGTACTTC,CASSLFLAGGLETQYF
TRBV10-3,TRBD1,.,TRBJ1-1,15,TGTGCCATCAAAGGGACAGGGGGCCTGAACGCTGAAGCTTTCTTT,CAIKGTGGLNAEAFF
TRBV5-1,.,once,TRBJ1-5,15,TGCGCCAGCAGCTTGGAGGGGGAAAGCAATCAGCCCCAGCATTTT,CASSLEGESNQPQHF
TRBV10-3,TRBD1,.,TRBJ1-5,13,TGTGCCATACAAGGGACAGAGAATCAGCCCCAGCATTTT,CAIQGTENQPQHF
TRBV7-2,.,.,TRBJ1-6,16,TGTGCCAGCAGCCGGACAGAGAGCTCCTATAATTCACCCCTCCACTTT,CASSRTESSYNSPLHF
TRBV30,TRBD1,few,TRBJ1-5,15,TGTGCCTGGAGTGGTTTGACAGGGCCCAATCAGCCCCAGCATTTT,CAWSGLTGPNQPQHF
TRBV7-9,.,.,TRBJ1-1,19,TGTTCCAGCAGCGCATTCCGGGGGGGAGTATCCTCCGAGACCACTGAAGCTTTCTTT,CSSSAFRGGVSSETTEAFF
TRBV28,.,.,TRBJ1-1,15,TGTGCCAGCAGTTTCCCCCAGGGCTTGAACACTGAAGCTTTCTTT,CASSFPQGLNTEAFF
TRBV6-5,TRBD1,.,TRBJ2-7,15,TGTGCCAGCAGTTACCGAGAGACAGGGGCCTACGAGCAGTACTTC,CASSYRETGAYEQYF
TRBV7-8,.,.,TRBJ2-7,15,TGTGCCAGCAGCTTACTCGAGGGGGTCCGTGGCGAGCAGTACTTC,CASSLLEGVRGEQYF
TRBV10-3,TRBD1,.,TRBJ2-7,16,TGTGCCATCAGTGGTCAACAGGGGGCGGCACGGGGCGAGCAGTACTTC,CAISGQQGAARGEQYF
TRBV5-5,.,few,TRBJ1-5,15,TGTGCCAGCAGCTGGGTGGCGGGGGGGAATCAGCCCCAGCATTTT,CASSWVAGGNQPQHF
TRBV19,.,once,TRBJ2-2,16,TGTGCCAGTAGTATCTCAGGGTCGATCTCAGGAGGGGAGCTGTTTTTT,CASSISGSISGGELFF
TRBV23-1,.,.,TRBJ1-1,15,TGCGCCAGCAGTCATCGCGCCCCTACAGGGACTGAAGCTTTCTTT,CASSHRAPTGTEAFF
TRBV27,TRBD1,once,TRBJ1-5,15,TGTGCCAGCAGTTTAAAGGGGGCCGGTAGTCAGCCCCAGCATTTT,CASSLKGAGSQPQHF
TRBV11-3,TRBD2,.,TRBJ2-3,15,TGTGCCAGCAGCTTCACTAGCGGGGGCACAGATACGCAGTATTTT,CASSFTSGGTDTQYF
TRBV7-9,.,once,TRBJ1-6,14,TGTGCCAGCAGCTTACAGGGATTCGGTTCACCCCTCCACTTT,CASSLQGFGSPLHF
TRBV29-1,.,.,TRBJ2-1,15,TGCAGCGTTGAGATGACTAGTCTCTACTCCAATGAGCAGTTCTTC,CSVEMTSLYSNEQFF
TRBV28,.,few,TRBJ2-3,15,TGTGCCAGCAGTTCAGGGCTGCGTGGGACAGATACGCAGTATTTT,CASSSGLRGTDTQYF
TRBV5-1,TRBD1,.,TRBJ2-7,16,TGCGCCAGCAGCTCCCAGGGGACAGGGACCCCCTACGAGCAGTACTTC,CASSSQGTGTPYEQYF
TRBV5-4,.,.,TRBJ1-4,15,TGTGCCAGCAGCTACAGACAGCCCTATAATGAAAAACTGTTTTTT,CASSYRQPYNEKLFF